This is a list of T cell receptor beta chains from one sample in a study of blood T cell repertoires in COVID-19. TCRdb's copy holds only in-frame clones and misses some; the assay was immunoSEQ multiplex PCR. Among 150,000 or so clones listed, 65% to 85% were seen once. Sequenced input: PBMCs or T cells enriched from blood (not recorded which). All receptors derive from a woman aged 55 to 70 who had recovered from COVID-19. Both conserved end residues are part of each CDR3. The order of the fields is J gene, V gene, clone size, D gene, CDR3 protein, CDR3 DNA. A D gene is named only where the DNA matches it firmly. Clone size is given for some rows only: seen once, a few or many times, or a class if the clone is expanded.

>TRBJ2-2|TRBV11-1|NA|TRBD2
CASRRGLATSRELFF
TGTGCCAGCAGACGAGGACTAGCGACTTCCCGGGAGCTGTTTTTT
>TRBJ1-6|TRBV30|NA|NA
CAWRWKGNDNSPLHF
TGTGCCTGGAGGTGGAAGGGGAACGATAATTCACCCCTCCACTTT
>TRBJ2-5|TRBV2|few|NA
CASSDYWVGQGGQETQYF
TGTGCCAGCAGTGATTATTGGGTCGGCCAGGGCGGCCAAGAGACCCAGTACTTC
>TRBJ2-1|TRBV29-1|NA|TRBD1
CSVESQGVNEQFF
TGCAGCGTTGAATCTCAGGGGGTCAATGAGCAGTTCTTC
>TRBJ1-4|TRBV11-2|NA|TRBD1
CASSFQRGRVEKLFF
TGTGCCAGCAGCTTTCAAAGGGGGCGCGTTGAAAAACTGTTTTTT
>TRBJ2-1|TRBV5-6|many|NA
CASSSLTGLTYNEQFF
TGTGCCAGCAGCTCTTTGACAGGACTGACCTACAATGAGCAGTTCTTC
>TRBJ1-6|TRBV19|NA|TRBD1
CASSLTGGSPLHF
TGTGCCAGTAGCTTGACAGGGGGATCACCCCTCCACTTT
>TRBJ2-2|TRBV5-1|NA|NA
CASSFGGGSGELFF
TGCGCCAGCAGCTTTGGAGGGGGCTCCGGGGAGCTGTTTTTT
>TRBJ2-2|TRBV11-2|NA|NA
CASSLEYSGELFF
TGTGCCAGCAGCTTAGAGTACTCCGGGGAGCTGTTTTTT
>TRBJ1-6|TRBV5-1|NA|NA
CASSQHRQSSNSPLHF
TGCGCCAGCAGTCAACACCGACAGAGTAGTAATTCACCCCTCCACTTT
>TRBJ1-3|TRBV10-3|once|NA
CAISDQGDRNTIYF
TGTGCCATCAGTGATCAGGGTGATAGAAACACCATATATTTT
>TRBJ2-2|TRBV5-1|NA|NA
CASSPLQAGELFF
TGCGCCAGCAGCCCCTTGCAGGCCGGGGAGCTGTTTTTT
>TRBJ2-3|TRBV24-1|NA|NA
CATSDPSRDTQYF
TGTGCCACCAGTGATCCCTCCCGGGATACGCAGTATTTT